The clone carrying this TCR beta chain was detected a few times. Antigen specificity is unknown. The record originates from a study of CD8 T cells in ankylosing spondylitis. Study results and caveats: In synovial fluid and blood from reactive arthritis, some motif variants were previously reported. Disease-linked clones had a CD8+ phenotype and relatively low frequency in peripheral blood. In ankylosing spondylitis patients, matched synovial fluid reportedly showed significant enrichment of disease-linked clones. About eight highly homologous variants made up a TCR beta motif that seemed to typify ankylosing spondylitis blood.

The junction had 7 bases not matched to a gene; V was cut back by 0 bases and J by 0 bases. This CDR3 spans 17 amino acids. Germline V lookup: CDR1 SGHAT, CDR2 FQNNGV. Researchers built TCR beta libraries using quantitative 5'-RACE with molecular barcodes. TCRdb re-analysed the 5' RACE reads in MiXCR, keeping a single row per CDR3 protein. There are fewer than 250,000 distinct CDR3 sequences in the sample; roughly 18% occur only once, and about 42% lies in the top ten. The specimen was blood, either unsorted or a sorted T cell fraction (not recorded which). The J gene is TRBJ1-1, the V gene TRBV11-2; 7 bases are a match to TRBD1. The sequence came from a male donor with ankylosing spondylitis. CDR3 region: CASSLDPGQGVNTEAFF. The CDR3 DNA reads as TGTGCCAGCAGCTTAGACCCGGGGCAGGGGGTGAACACTGAAGCTTTCTTT.